This T cell receptor (beta chain) emerged from a study of glioma-infiltrating T cells after dendritic cell vaccination. In the study overall: Autologous tumor lysate-pulsed dendritic cell vaccination was given between about 2003 and 2013. Autologous tumor lysate was loaded overnight onto monocyte-derived dendritic cells grown seven days with IL-4 and GM-CSF.

Time point specified: after dendritic cell vaccination, including at tumor progression/relapse. The PCR used 60 V beta and 13 J beta primers. Libraries were prepared by immunoSEQ multiplex PCR; TCRdb keeps only in-frame clonotypes and omits some of them. This sample has roughly 100,000 clones; 90% occur once, and the top ten carry approximately 2.7%. Deletions cut 4 bases from V and 11 bases from J, with 17 bases between. The length of the CDR3 is 12 residues. Germline V CDR1 and CDR2: SQVTM, ANQGSEA. The chain carries TRBV29-1 and TRBJ2-5; tentative D call: TRBD2 (5 bases). This TCR came from a human donor with glioblastoma. The material sequenced was blood, taken after dendritic cell vaccination. The DNA for the CDR3 is TGCAGCGTTGGATGGGGTTCAAGGGAGCAGTACTTC. Protein: CSVGWGSREQYF.